This TCR beta chain was sequenced for a study of cytomegalovirus exposure and HLA in healthy donors. A multiplex PCR was run with 60 Vbeta primers and 13 Jbeta primers. The assay was immunoSEQ multiplex PCR, and TCRdb's table has in-frame clones only and misses some. The table lists roughly 120,000 clones, roughly four fifths of them singletons. About this clone: The antigen is undetermined.

The CDR3 covers 11 residues. Germline V gene sequence: CDR1 SQVTM, CDR2 ANQGSEA. Trimming removed 3 bases from V and 4 bases from J, with 6 bases in between. Overall study results and limits: Earlier analysis yielded a pattern in which most TCR beta V segments were productive about 90% or about 30% of the time. Compared with the roughly 700-donor mean, an Asian-associated ancestry cluster reportedly had fewer N-insertions, according to a later analysis. In a later analysis, DRB1 alleles had the most associated TCRs; HLA-C alleles the fewest. Listed as cytomegalovirus-associated were 150 or so TCR beta chains.

Input material: PBMCs. This clonotype originated in a woman aged 55-70 years in good health and CMV-seropositive. The chain has TRBV29-1 and TRBJ1-1, with TRBD1 as a possible D gene (6 bases). CDR3 amino acids: CSVDRGTEAFF. The CDR3 region has the DNA TGCAGCGTTGACAGGGGCACTGAAGCTTTCTTT.